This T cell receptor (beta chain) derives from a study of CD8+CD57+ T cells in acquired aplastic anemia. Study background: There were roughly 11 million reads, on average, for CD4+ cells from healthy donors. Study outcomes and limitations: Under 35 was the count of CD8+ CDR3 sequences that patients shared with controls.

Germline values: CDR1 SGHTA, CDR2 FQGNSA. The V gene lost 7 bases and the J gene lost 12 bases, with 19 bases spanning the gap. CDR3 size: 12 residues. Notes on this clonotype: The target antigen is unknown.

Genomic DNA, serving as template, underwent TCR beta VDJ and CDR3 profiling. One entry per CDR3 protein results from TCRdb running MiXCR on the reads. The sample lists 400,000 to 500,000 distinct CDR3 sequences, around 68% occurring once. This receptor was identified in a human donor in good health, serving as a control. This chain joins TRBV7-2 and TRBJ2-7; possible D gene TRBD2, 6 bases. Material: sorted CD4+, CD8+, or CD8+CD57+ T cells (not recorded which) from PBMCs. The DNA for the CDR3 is TGTGCCAGCAACCTAGGGACTTGCGGGCGGTACTTC. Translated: CASNLGTCGRYF.